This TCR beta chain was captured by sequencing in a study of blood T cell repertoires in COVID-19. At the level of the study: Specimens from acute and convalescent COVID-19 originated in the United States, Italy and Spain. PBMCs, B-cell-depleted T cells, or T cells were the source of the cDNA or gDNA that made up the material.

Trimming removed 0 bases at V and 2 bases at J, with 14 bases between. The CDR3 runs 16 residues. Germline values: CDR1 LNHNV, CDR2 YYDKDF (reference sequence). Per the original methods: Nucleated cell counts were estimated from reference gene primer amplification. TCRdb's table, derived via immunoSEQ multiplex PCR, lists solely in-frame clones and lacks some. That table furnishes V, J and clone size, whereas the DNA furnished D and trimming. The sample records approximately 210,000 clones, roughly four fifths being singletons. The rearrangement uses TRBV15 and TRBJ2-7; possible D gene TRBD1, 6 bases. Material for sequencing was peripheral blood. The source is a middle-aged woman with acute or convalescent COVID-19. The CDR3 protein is CATSRDLVGATYEQYF. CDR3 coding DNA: TGTGCCACCAGCAGAGATCTTGTGGGGGCCACCTACGAGCAGTACTTC.